This is a list of T cell receptor beta chains from one sample in a study of blood T cell repertoires in COVID-19. TCRdb keeps only in-frame clones here, not all; method: immunoSEQ multiplex PCR. The data show more than 60,000 clones, approximately 80% seen once. The sample comprised peripheral blood. The receptors come from a man aged 45 to 65 with COVID-19, enrolled during active disease. CDR3s include the opening cysteine and the closing phenylalanine or tryptophan. D genes are given only for firm matches. Only part of the rows carry a size: once, few, many, or a class if the clone is expanded.

TRBJ2-5	TRBV12-5	TRBD2	NA	TGTGCTAGTGGTTTATTCGGGGGGTTCCAAGAGACCCAGTACTTC	CASGLFGGFQETQYF
TRBJ1-6	TRBV7-3	NA	few	TGTGCCAGCAGCCTATCAGGGGTTATAGAAAATTCACCCCTCCACTTT	CASSLSGVIENSPLHF
TRBJ1-5	TRBV2	NA	NA	TGTGCCAGCCAAAGCGATGGAGATTCTCAGCATTTT	CASQSDGDSQHF
TRBJ1-2	TRBV30	NA	NA	TGTGCCTGGAGTCCGGTGTCTGTTAACTATGGCTACACCTTC	CAWSPVSVNYGYTF
TRBJ2-1	TRBV7-9	NA	NA	TGTGCCAGCAGCCACTCTAACAATGAGCAGTTCTTC	CASSHSNNEQFF
TRBJ1-3	TRBV18	NA	NA	TGTGCCAGCTCACCACCTTCTCTCTCTGGAAACACCATATATTTT	CASSPPSLSGNTIYF
TRBJ1-6	TRBV18	TRBD1	NA	TGTGCCAGCTCACCGTGGGACAGGGGGTACAATAATTCACCCCTCCACTTT	CASSPWDRGYNNSPLHF
TRBJ2-2	TRBV6-6	NA	NA	TGTGCCAGCAGGGATAGCCGGGGGACCGGGGAGCTGTTTTTT	CASRDSRGTGELFF
TRBJ2-7	TRBV3-1/TRBV3-2	NA	NA	TGTGCCAGCAGACGTGAGCTGTACGAGCAGTACTTC	CASRRELYEQYF
TRBJ1-1	TRBV15	NA	NA	TGTGCCACCAGCAGAGACTCAGGGACTGAAGCTTTCTTT	CATSRDSGTEAFF
TRBJ1-1	TRBV13	NA	NA	TGTGCCAGCAGCCCGTATGGGGGCGCGAACACTGAAGCTTTCTTT	CASSPYGGANTEAFF
TRBJ2-1	TRBV6-5	TRBD2	NA	TGTGCCAGCAGTTACACCCCATCGGGGGGGAATGAGCAGTTCTTC	CASSYTPSGGNEQFF
TRBJ1-2	TRBV18	NA	NA	TGTGCCAGCTCACCACAGGAGGCCTCGGTCCACTATGGCTACACCTTC	CASSPQEASVHYGYTF
TRBJ1-1	TRBV5-5	TRBD1	NA	TGTGCCAGCAGCTTATGGGGACAGACGAACACTGAAGCTTTCTTT	CASSLWGQTNTEAFF
TRBJ2-7	TRBV9	TRBD1	NA	TGTGCCAGCAGCGTATTGAAACAGGGGTCCCCCTACGAGCAGTACTTC	CASSVLKQGSPYEQYF
TRBJ2-5	TRBV5-1	TRBD2	once	TGCGCCAGCAGCCCGGGACTAGCGGGGGCAGAGACCCAGTACTTC	CASSPGLAGAETQYF
TRBJ2-5	TRBV5-1	TRBD2	NA	TGCGCCAGCAGCGCCTACCTAGCGGGGTGGGAGACCCAGTACTTC	CASSAYLAGWETQYF
TRBJ2-5	TRBV4-3	TRBD2	once	TGCGCCAGCAGCCAAGATTTACTAGCGGGGGGCCAAGAGACCCAGTACTTC	CASSQDLLAGGQETQYF
TRBJ2-3	TRBV6-5	TRBD2	NA	TGTGCCAGCAGCCGAGGGACTAGCGGCACAGATACGCAGTATTTT	CASSRGTSGTDTQYF
TRBJ2-7	TRBV3-1/TRBV3-2	TRBD2	NA	TGTGCCAGCAGCCATACCGGCGGGGGGGCCTCCTACGAGCAGTACTTC	CASSHTGGGASYEQYF
TRBJ2-5	TRBV15	NA	NA	TGTGCCACCAGCAGACAAGCAGGAGGAGAGACCCAGTACTTC	CATSRQAGGETQYF
TRBJ1-2	TRBV10-1	TRBD1	NA	TGCGCCAGCAGGAACGGGACAGGGGACCGGGGGGTCTATGGCTACACCTTC	CASRNGTGDRGVYGYTF
TRBJ2-2	TRBV6-1	NA	NA	TGTGCCAGCAGTGAATCGGGCACCGGGGAGCTGTTTTTT	CASSESGTGELFF
TRBJ1-2	TRBV13	NA	NA	TGTGCCAGCACACTAGGGAGTGGCTATGGCTACACCTTC	CASTLGSGYGYTF
TRBJ1-4	TRBV5-8	NA	NA	TGTGCCAGCAGCTTTATCGCCGGGAGAAGGGGTTGGGAAAAACTGTTTTTT	CASSFIAGRRGWEKLFF
TRBJ2-3	TRBV7-3	TRBD1	once	TGTGCCAGCAGCTTAGGACAGGGGGCCCTGGATACGCAGTATTTT	CASSLGQGALDTQYF
TRBJ1-1	TRBV5-1	NA	NA	TGCGCCAGCAGCGTACAGAGCCGTTCGAACACTGAAGCTTTCTTT	CASSVQSRSNTEAFF
TRBJ1-2	TRBV9	NA	NA	TGTGCCAGCGGGGGGGGCAGGGCCAGCTATGGCTACACCTTC	CASGGGRASYGYTF
TRBJ2-7	TRBV3-1/TRBV3-2	TRBD1	NA	TGTGCCAGCAGCCAGGGGACAGATAAATACGAGCAGTACTTC	CASSQGTDKYEQYF
TRBJ2-2	TRBV10-1	TRBD2	NA	TGCGCCAGCAGCGGCGGACTAGGATCGAACACCGGGGAGCTGTTTTTT	CASSGGLGSNTGELFF
TRBJ1-2	TRBV6-5	TRBD1	NA	TGTGCCAGCAGTTACTCAGACAGGGAGGATGGCTACACCTTC	CASSYSDREDGYTF
TRBJ2-2	TRBV5-4	TRBD2	NA	TGTGCCAGCAGCTTGGCGGGAAGCGGGGGGGCAGTCAGGGAGCTGTTTTTT	CASSLAGSGGAVRELFF
TRBJ2-7	TRBV5-1	TRBD1	NA	TGCGCCAGCAGCTCGGGACAGGGGGCCGACGAGCAGTACTTC	CASSSGQGADEQYF
TRBJ2-7	TRBV24-1	TRBD1	NA	TGTGCCACCAGTGATTCTGGGACAGCGAGGGAGCAGTACTTC	CATSDSGTAREQYF
TRBJ2-3	TRBV7-3	NA	NA	TGTGCCAGCAGCTTAGGGGCCGCACGCACAGATACGCAGTATTTT	CASSLGAARTDTQYF
TRBJ2-7	TRBV11-2	NA	NA	TGTGCCAGCAGCGCCGGGGTTCTCTACGAGCAGTACTTC	CASSAGVLYEQYF
TRBJ2-1	TRBV29-1	TRBD2	NA	TGCAGCGTTGTCGTGCGGGGGTCCTACAATGAGCAGTTCTTC	CSVVVRGSYNEQFF
TRBJ2-3	TRBV6-6	TRBD2	once	TGTGCCAGCAGTTCCATGGGACTAGGAGGGACAGATACGCAGTATTTT	CASSSMGLGGTDTQYF
TRBJ1-1	TRBV16	TRBD1	NA	TGTGCCAGCAGCCAGAGGGACAGCCTGACTGAAGCTTTCTTT	CASSQRDSLTEAFF
TRBJ1-2	TRBV5-1	TRBD1	NA	TGCGCCAGCAGCGCTGACAGGGTCCCTGGCTACACCTTC	CASSADRVPGYTF
TRBJ2-4	TRBV27	TRBD1	NA	TGTGCCAGCAGCGGGACAGGGGCGGCCAAAAACATTCAGTACTTC	CASSGTGAAKNIQYF
TRBJ1-5	TRBV5-1	NA	NA	TGCGCCAGCAGCTTGGACCCCGGGCAGCCCCAGCATTTT	CASSLDPGQPQHF
TRBJ2-3	TRBV4-2	NA	NA	TGTGCCAGCGGCAGCGAGTCAGATACGCAGTATTTT	CASGSESDTQYF
TRBJ1-6	TRBV2	TRBD1	NA	TGTGCCAGCAGTCCAGGGGGCTCCTATAATTCACCCCTCCACTTT	CASSPGGSYNSPLHF